This TCR beta chain was documented in a study of metastatic and nonmetastatic thyroid tumors. The sample holds many counts of this clone. TCRdb re-called the PCR reads through MiXCR. The sample records roughly 55,000 clones, 15% to 20% being singletons. The V gene end was trimmed by 6 bases and the J gene end by 3 bases; junction bases not matched to a gene: 2. Per germline, CDR1 MDHEN and CDR2 SYDVKM. CDR3 length equals 13 residues. Among the patients, none had received any treatment before thyroid surgery. The chain has TRBV28 and TRBJ2-5; 9 nucleotides match TRBD2. Sequenced material: blood. This TCR came from a male donor with papillary thyroid cancer or a benign thyroid nodule (not recorded which). Some clones in this sample may be carry-over from other donors' samples. CDR3 DNA: TGTGCCAGCAGATTAGCGGGGGAAGAGACCCAGTACTTC. It is translated as CASRLAGEETQYF.